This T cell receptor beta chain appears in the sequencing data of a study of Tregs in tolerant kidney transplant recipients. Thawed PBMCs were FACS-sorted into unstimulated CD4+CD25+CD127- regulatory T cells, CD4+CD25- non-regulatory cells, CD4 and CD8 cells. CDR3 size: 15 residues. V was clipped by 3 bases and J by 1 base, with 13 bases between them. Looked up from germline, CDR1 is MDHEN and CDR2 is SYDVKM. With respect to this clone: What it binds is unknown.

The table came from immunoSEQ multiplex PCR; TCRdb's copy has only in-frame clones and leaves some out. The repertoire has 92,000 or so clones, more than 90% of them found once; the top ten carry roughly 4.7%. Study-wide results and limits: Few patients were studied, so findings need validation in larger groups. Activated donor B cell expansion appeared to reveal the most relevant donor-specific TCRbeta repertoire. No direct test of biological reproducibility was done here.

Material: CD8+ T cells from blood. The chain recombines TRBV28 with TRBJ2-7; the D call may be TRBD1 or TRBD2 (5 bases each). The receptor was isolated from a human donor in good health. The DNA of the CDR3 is TGTGCCAGCAGTTTGGAATCGGGGCCATCCTACGAGCAGTACTTC. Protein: CASSLESGPSYEQYF.